Listed here is a single TCR beta chain. In Seattle, patients joined the study during active infection and were tracked longitudinally. The data belong to a study of blood T cell repertoires in COVID-19. About the research overall: There were acute and convalescent COVID-19 samples, and they came from the United States, Italy and Spain. The cDNA or gDNA used as material had been derived from T cells, B-cell-depleted T cells, or PBMCs.

Per the authors' pipeline: Amplification of reference gene primers provided the estimated nucleated cell counts. Assay used: immunoSEQ multiplex PCR; TCRdb lists only in-frame clones, some missing. The D gene and trimming were derived from the DNA, and the V and J assignments and clone size from that table. The sample has under 450,000 clones, 80% to 90% seen once. The germline gives CDR1 LNHDA, CDR2 SQIVND (reference sequence). The V segment lost 1 base and the J segment 5 bases; nucleotides outside the gene matches: 3. The CDR3 totals 14 residues. V gene TRBV19 combines with J gene TRBJ2-7; TRBD1 agrees at 9 bases. Input material: peripheral blood. The clonotype comes from an older woman with COVID-19, enrolled during active disease. The CDR3 coding sequence is TGTGCCAGTAGTATAGGACAGGGGGGCCACGAGCAGTACTTC. This translates into CASSIGQGGHEQYF.